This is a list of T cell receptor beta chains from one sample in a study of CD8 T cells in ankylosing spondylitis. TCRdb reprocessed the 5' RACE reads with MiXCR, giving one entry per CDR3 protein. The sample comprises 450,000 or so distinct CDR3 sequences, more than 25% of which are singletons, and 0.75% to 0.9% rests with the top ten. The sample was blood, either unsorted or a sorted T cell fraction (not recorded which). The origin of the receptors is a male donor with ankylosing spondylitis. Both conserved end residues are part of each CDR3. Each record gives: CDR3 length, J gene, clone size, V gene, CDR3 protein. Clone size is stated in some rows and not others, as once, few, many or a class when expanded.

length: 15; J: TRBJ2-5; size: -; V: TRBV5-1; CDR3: CASSEGQGHAKTQYF
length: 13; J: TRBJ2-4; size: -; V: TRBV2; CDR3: CASSVGRENIQYF
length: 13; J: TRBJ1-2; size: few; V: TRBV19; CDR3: CASSITGGSGYTF
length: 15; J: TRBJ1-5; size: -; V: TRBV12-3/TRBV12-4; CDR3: CASSFSDRGNQPQHF
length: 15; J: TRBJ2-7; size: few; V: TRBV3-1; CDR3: CASSQEGAGTYEQYF
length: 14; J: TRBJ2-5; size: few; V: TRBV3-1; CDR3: CASSQDAGRETQYF
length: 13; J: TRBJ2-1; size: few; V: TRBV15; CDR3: CATSRDIWYEQFF
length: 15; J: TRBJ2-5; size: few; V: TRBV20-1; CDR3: CSAPRLAGTEETQYF
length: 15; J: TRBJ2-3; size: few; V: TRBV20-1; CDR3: CSASGEGSRTDTQYF
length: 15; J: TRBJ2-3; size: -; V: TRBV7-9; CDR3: CASSPTSLASDTQYF
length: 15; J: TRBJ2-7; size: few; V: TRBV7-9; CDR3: CASSLGEGRTYEQYF
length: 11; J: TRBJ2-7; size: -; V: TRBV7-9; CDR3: CASSSLGEQYF
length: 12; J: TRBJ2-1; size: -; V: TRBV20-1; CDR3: CSARGRYNEQFF
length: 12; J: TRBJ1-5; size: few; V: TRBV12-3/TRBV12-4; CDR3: CATKRVQGVQHF
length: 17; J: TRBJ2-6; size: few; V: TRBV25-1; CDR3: CASSADSYGSGANVLTF
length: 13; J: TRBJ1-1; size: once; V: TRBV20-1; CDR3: CSARRRRQGEAFF
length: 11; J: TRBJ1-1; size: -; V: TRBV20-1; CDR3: CSAPTETEAFF
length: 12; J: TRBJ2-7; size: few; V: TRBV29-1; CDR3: CSVDVQYERQYF
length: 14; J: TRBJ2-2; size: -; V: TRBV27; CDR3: CASSADRNTGELFF
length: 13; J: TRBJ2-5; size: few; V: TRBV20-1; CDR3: CSAIGTSGSPQYF
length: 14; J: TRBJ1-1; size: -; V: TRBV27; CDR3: CASSPTRENTEAFF
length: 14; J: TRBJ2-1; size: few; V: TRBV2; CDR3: CASSVELAGVEQFF
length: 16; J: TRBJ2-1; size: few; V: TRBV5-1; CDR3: CASSKSGQGGVDEQFF
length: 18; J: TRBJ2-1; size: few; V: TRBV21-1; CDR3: CASSTETSGRSKYNEQFF
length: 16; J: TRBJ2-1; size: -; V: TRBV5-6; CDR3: CASSLYTTGTYNEQFF
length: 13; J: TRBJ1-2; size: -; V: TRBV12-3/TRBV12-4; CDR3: CASSLILGNGYTF
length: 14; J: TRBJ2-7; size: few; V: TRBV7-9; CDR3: CASSDDRSGYEQYF
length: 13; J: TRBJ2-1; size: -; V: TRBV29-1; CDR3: CSVARGDPNEQFF
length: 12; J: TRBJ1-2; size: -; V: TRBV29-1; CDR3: CSVVKGNYGYTF
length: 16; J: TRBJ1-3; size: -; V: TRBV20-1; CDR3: CSARDPRAPSGNTIYF
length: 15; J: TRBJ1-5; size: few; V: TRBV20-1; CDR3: CSARDFRSNNQPQHF
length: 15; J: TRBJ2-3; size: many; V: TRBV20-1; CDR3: CSARNWNRGSDTQYF
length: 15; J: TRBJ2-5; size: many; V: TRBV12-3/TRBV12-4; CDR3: CASSGGFLYQETQYF
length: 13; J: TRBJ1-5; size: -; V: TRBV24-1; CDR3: CASLSRDNQPQHF
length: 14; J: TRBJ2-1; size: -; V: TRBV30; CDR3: CAWTEGRLDNEQFF
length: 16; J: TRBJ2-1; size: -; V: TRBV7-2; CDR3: CASSLQTGPSYNEQFF
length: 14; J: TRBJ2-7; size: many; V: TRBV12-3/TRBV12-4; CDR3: CASSLNRASYEQYF
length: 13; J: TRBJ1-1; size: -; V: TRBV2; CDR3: CASRGIRNTEAFF
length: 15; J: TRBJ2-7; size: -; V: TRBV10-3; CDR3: CAIAGRGRLSDEQYF
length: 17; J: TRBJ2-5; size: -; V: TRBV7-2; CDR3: CASSSLAGVGPVETQYF
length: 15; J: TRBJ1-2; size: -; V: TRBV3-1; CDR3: CASSHWGDFNYGYTF
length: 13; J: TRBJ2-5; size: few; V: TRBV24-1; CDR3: CATRDRGQETQYF
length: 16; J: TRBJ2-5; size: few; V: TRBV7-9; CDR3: CASSLEATRVWETQYF
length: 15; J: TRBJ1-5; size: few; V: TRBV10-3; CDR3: CAISGPGDINQPQHF
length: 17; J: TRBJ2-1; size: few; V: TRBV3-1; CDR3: CASSQPGTSGRGHEQFF
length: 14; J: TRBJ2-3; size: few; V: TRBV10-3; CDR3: CAISESLSTDTQYF
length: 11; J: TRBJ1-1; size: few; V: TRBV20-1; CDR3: CSASVTTEAFF
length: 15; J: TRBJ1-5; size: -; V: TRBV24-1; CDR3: CATSDRGGRNQPQHF
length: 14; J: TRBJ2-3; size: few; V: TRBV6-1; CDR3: CASSETASTDTQYF
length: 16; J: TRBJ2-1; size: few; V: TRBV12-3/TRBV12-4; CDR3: CASIPLAGQLYNEQFF
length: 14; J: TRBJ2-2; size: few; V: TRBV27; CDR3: CASLGTGNTGELFF
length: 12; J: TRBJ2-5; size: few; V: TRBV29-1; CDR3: CSVLSTQETQYF
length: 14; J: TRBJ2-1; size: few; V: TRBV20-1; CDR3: CSASSDYHFGEQFF
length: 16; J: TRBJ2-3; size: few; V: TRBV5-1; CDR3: CASSLIASGSGDTQYF